This TCR beta chain was profiled in a study of blood T cell repertoires in COVID-19 (dated by TCRdb to the early 2020s). Study-wide context: Collaborator samples came from the United States, Italy and Spain and covered acute and convalescent phases of COVID-19. The prospective study material was composed of cDNA or gDNA derived from T cells, B-cell-depleted T cells, or PBMCs. Deeply sampled blood TCRbeta repertoires from subjects exposed to, actively infected with, or recovered from COVID-19 were included in the dataset. A freely available public database, intended as a resource for researchers studying the immune response to SARS-CoV-2, is where the repertoires were released. The samples were drawn from the first 160 participants of the ongoing ImmuneRACE study and from 1,254 subjects provided by 6 global collaborators. Sample metadata almost always included a de-identified subject ID, COVID-19 status, age in years and sex. Where HLA class I and class II types were available, the types were taken from metadata supplied by the sample provider, not from assay-based typing. The study at large found these results: The amount of clinical and demographic metadata varied by source and participant and was provided uncurated.

Each collaborating institution followed its own protocols to collect whole blood in K2EDTA tubes. For TCRbeta analysis, collaborators shipped samples in one of three forms: frozen whole blood, isolated PBMCs, or DNA extracted from either of those sample types. TCRbeta CDR3 regions were amplified from genomic DNA using the immunoSEQ Assay, a bias-controlled multiplex PCR. The original pipeline was this. The number of nucleated cells in each sample was estimated from the amplification of reference gene primers within the assay. Sequence reads were collapsed and filtered to measure the absolute abundance of every unique TCRbeta CDR3 rearrangement. For each sample, productive Simpson clonality was calculated as the square root of Simpson's diversity index across productive rearrangements. The clones in this table, taken by TCRdb from immuneACCESS, are in-frame only. Not every clone is retained; where verified, under half of the shortfall comes from an unresolved V gene, and the cause of the rest is unknown. V and J calls plus clone size are reproduced from that table; the DNA served to infer D and trimming. For this sample the table gives about 170,000 clones, of which roughly 80% were detected only once. About 1.9% of the sample is in the top ten clones.

Comments on this clone: What antigen it recognizes has not been identified. No per-base quality is available; no much larger clone lies one base away.

Sequencing was performed on peripheral blood. This TCR was sampled from a woman of 80 years or more with acute or convalescent COVID-19.

The DNA is as follows: TGTGCCAGCAGCCCTCCGGGACTAGGTACAGATGAGCAGTTCTTC. This codes for CASSPPGLGTDEQFF. The chain is encoded by TRBV3-1 (or the pseudogene TRBV3-2) joined to TRBJ2-1; the junction holds 8 bases that match TRBD2. Compared with germline, V lacks 4 bases and J lacks 8 bases; bases without a gene match: 10. The CDR3, cysteine through phenylalanine, is 15 amino acids long. CDR3 DNA is the only sequence kept; it has 45 bases, read in frame from the first base. CDR1 LGHDT and CDR2 YNNKEL were looked up in the germline V gene (reference sequence).